One and the same sample provided the 5 T cell receptor beta chains below, sequenced in a study of T cells expressing NK-cell markers. TCRdb reworked the 5' RACE reads into one entry per CDR3 protein, no DNA. This sample contains around 110,000 distinct CDR3 sequences. The source material was blood T cells: a sorted CD56 or NKG2C T cell subset, CD4+ or CD8+ T cells, or bulk PBMC T cells (not recorded which). The receptors stem from a woman aged 18 to 75 in good health.

The rearrangement joins TRBV7-9 to TRBJ2-5; TCRdb proposes TRBD1, but this gene call is untestable without DNA. The CDR3 runs 14 residues. Germline V gene lookup returns CDR1 SEHNR and CDR2 FQNEAQ (reference sequence). CDR3: CASSLVPGEETQYF.

CDR3 sequence reads: CASSLDSALNTEAFF. This chain joins TRBV11-2 and TRBJ1-1. CDR1 is SGHAT, CDR2 FQNNGV, per germline. The CDR3 runs to 15 residues. Filled out from reference TRBV11-2 and TRBJ1-1, the complete variable domain reads EAGVAQSPRYKIIEKRQSVAFWCNPISGHATLYWYQQILGQGPKLLIQFQNNGVVDDSQLPKDRFSAERLKGVDSTLKIQPAKLEDSAVYLCASSLDSALNTEAFFGQGTRLTVV.

The genes are TRBV7-3 and TRBJ2-1. The CDR3 length is 16 residues. The germline V gene encodes CDR1 SGHTA and CDR2 FQGTGA. CDR3: CASSLATGGLRNEQFF.

V usage is TRBV20-1 and J usage is TRBJ1-6; TCRdb reports TRBD1, a call that lacks DNA to check it against. CDR1 and CDR2 (germline): DFQATT, SNEGSKA (reference sequence). The CDR3 runs to 15 residues. CDR3 region: CSARDTLRGSSPLHF.

The CDR3 reads CASSVGGADGDTEAFF. The chain recombines TRBV9 with TRBJ1-1; absent DNA, TCRdb's TRBD1 call cannot be checked. The germline V gene has CDR1 SGDLS and CDR2 YYNGEE. The CDR3 runs to 16 residues. Full variable domain (outside the CDR3, taken from reference TRBV9 and TRBJ1-1): DSGVTQTPKHLITATGQRVTLRCSPRSGDLSVYWYQQSLDQGLQFLIQYYNGEERAKGNILERFSAQQFPDLHSELNLSSLELGDSALYFCASSVGGADGDTEAFFGQGTRLTVV.